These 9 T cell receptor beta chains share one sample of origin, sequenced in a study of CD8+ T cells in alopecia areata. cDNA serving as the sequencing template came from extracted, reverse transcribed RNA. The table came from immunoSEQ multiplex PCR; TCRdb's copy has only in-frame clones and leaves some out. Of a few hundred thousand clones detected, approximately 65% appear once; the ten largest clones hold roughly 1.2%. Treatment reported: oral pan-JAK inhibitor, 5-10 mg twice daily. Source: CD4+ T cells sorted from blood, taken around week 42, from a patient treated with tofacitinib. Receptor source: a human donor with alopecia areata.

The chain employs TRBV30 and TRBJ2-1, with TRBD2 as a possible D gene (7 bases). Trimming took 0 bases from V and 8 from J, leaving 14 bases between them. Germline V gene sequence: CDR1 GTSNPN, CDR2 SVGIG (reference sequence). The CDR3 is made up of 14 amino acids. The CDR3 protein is CAWSVRRGLDEQFF. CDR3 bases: TGTGCCTGGAGTGTACGGCGGGGGCTCGATGAGCAGTTCTTC. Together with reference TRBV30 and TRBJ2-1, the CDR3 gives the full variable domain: SQTIHQWPATLVQPVGSPLSLECTVEGTSNPNLYWYRQAAGRGLQLLFYSVGIGQISSEVPQNLSASRPQDRQFILSSKKLLLSDSGFYLCAWSVRRGLDEQFFGPGTRLTVL.

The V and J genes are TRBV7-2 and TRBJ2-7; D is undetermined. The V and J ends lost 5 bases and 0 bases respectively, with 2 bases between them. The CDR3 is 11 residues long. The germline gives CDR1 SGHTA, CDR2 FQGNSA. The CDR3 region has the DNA TGTGCCAGCAGCACCTCCTACGAGCAGTACTTC. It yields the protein CASSTSYEQYF. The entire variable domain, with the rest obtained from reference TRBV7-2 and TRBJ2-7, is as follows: GAGVSQSPSNKVTEKGKDVELRCDPISGHTALYWYRQSLGQGLEFLIYFQGNSAPDKSGLPSDRFSAERTGGSVSTLTIQRTQQEDSAVYLCASSTSYEQYFGPGTRLTVT.

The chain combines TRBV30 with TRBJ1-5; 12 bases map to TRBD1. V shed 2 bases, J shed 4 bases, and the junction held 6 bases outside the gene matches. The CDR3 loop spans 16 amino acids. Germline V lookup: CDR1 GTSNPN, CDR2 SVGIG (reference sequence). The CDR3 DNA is TGTGCCTGGAGTTTGGGGGACAGGGGGCAAAATCAGCCCCAGCATTTT. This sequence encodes CAWSLGDRGQNQPQHF.

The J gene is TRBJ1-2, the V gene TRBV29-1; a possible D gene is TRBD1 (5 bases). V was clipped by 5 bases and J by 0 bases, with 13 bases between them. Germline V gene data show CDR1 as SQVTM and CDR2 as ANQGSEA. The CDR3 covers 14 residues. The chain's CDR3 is CSVLKDISNYGYTF. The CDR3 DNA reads TGCAGCGTTCTAAAGGACATATCTAACTATGGCTACACCTTC.

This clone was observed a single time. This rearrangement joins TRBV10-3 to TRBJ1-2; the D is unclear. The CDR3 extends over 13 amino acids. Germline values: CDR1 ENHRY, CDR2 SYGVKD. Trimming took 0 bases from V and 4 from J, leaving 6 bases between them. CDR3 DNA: TGTGCCATCAGTGAGTCGCAGGCCTATGGCTACACCTTC. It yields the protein CAISESQAYGYTF.

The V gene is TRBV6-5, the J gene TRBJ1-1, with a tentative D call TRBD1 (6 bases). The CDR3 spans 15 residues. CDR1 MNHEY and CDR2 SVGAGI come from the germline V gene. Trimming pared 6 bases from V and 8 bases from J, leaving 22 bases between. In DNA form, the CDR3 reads TGTGCCAGCAGCCTGCTGGGGGGCGGAAAGAGAGAAGCTTTCTTT. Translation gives CASSLLGGGKREAFF.

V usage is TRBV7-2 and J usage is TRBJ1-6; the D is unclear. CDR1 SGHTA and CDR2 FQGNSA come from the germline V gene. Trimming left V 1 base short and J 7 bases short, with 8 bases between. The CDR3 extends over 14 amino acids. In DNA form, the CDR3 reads TGTGCCAGCAGCTTAGACCGGCTCAATTCACCCCTCCACTTT. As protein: CASSLDRLNSPLHF.

CDR3 nucleotides: TGCAGCGCTGCCCCCTCCCTCACAGAATCCTCCTACGAGCAGTACTTC. Its translation is CSAAPSLTESSYEQYF. The chain recombines TRBV29-1 with TRBJ2-7; D not resolved. The ends were cut back, 7 bases at V and 0 bases at J, with 22 bases in the middle. The CDR3 covers 16 residues. The V gene's germline CDR1 is SQVTM and CDR2 ANQGSEA.

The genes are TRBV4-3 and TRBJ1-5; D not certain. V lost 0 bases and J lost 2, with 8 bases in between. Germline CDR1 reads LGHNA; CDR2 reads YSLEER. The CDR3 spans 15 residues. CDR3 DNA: TGCGCCAGCAGCCAAGATTTATCACGCAATCAGCCCCAGCATTTT. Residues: CASSQDLSRNQPQHF.